These T cell receptor beta chains were read from a single sample in a study of neoadjuvant nivolumab and ipilimumab in lung cancer. Method: immunoSEQ multiplex PCR; TCRdb's copy keeps in-frame clones and lacks some. The data hold a few thousand clones, with more than 70% observed a single time. Sample: tumor tissue, taken after neoadjuvant nivolumab, alone or with ipilimumab, at or shortly before surgery. The receptors stem from an adult with non-small cell lung cancer. CDR3s include the opening cysteine and the closing phenylalanine or tryptophan. A D gene is named only where the DNA matches it firmly. Rows give clone size only sometimes, using once, few, many, or a class for an expanded clone.

clone size: NA; J gene: TRBJ2-7; V gene: TRBV7-9; D gene: TRBD2; CDR3 protein: CASSQARWTSGLTYEQYF; CDR3 DNA: TGTGCCAGCAGCCAAGCGAGGTGGACTAGCGGTTTAACCTACGAGCAGTACTTC
clone size: NA; J gene: TRBJ2-2; V gene: TRBV14; D gene: NA; CDR3 protein: CASGLGRPNTGELFF; CDR3 DNA: TGTGCCTCAGGCTTGGGACGGCCGAACACCGGGGAGCTGTTTTTT
clone size: NA; J gene: TRBJ2-7; V gene: TRBV5-4; D gene: NA; CDR3 protein: CASSLGGGGPFGEQYF; CDR3 DNA: TGTGCCAGCAGCCTCGGAGGTGGGGGACCTTTCGGGGAGCAGTACTTC
clone size: once; J gene: TRBJ1-2; V gene: TRBV6-1; D gene: TRBD1; CDR3 protein: CASRPTGLGYTF; CDR3 DNA: TGTGCCAGCAGACCGACAGGGCTTGGCTACACCTTC
clone size: few; J gene: TRBJ1-2; V gene: TRBV4-1; D gene: NA; CDR3 protein: CASSQGTSGLYGYTF; CDR3 DNA: TGCGCCAGCAGCCAAGGAACCTCCGGGCTCTATGGCTACACCTTC
clone size: NA; J gene: TRBJ1-1; V gene: TRBV11-3; D gene: TRBD1; CDR3 protein: CASSTGEYTEAFF; CDR3 DNA: TGTGCCAGCAGCACAGGGGAGTACACTGAAGCTTTCTTT
clone size: NA; J gene: TRBJ1-6; V gene: TRBV25-1; D gene: TRBD1; CDR3 protein: CASSEPGQGSSPLHF; CDR3 DNA: TGTGCCAGCAGTGAACCTGGACAGGGTTCGTCACCCCTCCACTTT
clone size: NA; J gene: TRBJ2-7; V gene: TRBV6-1; D gene: NA; CDR3 protein: CASSALGTGYEQYF; CDR3 DNA: TGTGCCAGCAGTGCACTAGGGACTGGCTACGAGCAGTACTTC
clone size: NA; J gene: TRBJ1-2; V gene: TRBV30; D gene: NA; CDR3 protein: CAWSVQNYGYTF; CDR3 DNA: TGTGCCTGGAGTGTACAAAACTATGGCTACACCTTC
clone size: NA; J gene: TRBJ2-3; V gene: TRBV6-1; D gene: TRBD1; CDR3 protein: CASRRGQADTQYF; CDR3 DNA: TGTGCCAGCAGGAGGGGGCAGGCAGATACGCAGTATTTT
clone size: once; J gene: TRBJ2-5; V gene: TRBV7-2; D gene: NA; CDR3 protein: CASSLDAGSETQYF; CDR3 DNA: TGTGCCAGCAGCTTAGATGCGGGGTCAGAGACCCAGTACTTC
clone size: NA; J gene: TRBJ2-7; V gene: TRBV10-3; D gene: NA; CDR3 protein: CAISELFYEQYF; CDR3 DNA: TGTGCCATCAGTGAGCTGTTCTACGAGCAGTACTTC
clone size: NA; J gene: TRBJ2-5; V gene: TRBV7-2; D gene: TRBD1; CDR3 protein: CASSRDRGETQYF; CDR3 DNA: TGTGCCAGCAGCCGGGACAGGGGAGAGACCCAGTACTTC
clone size: few; J gene: TRBJ2-1; V gene: TRBV29-1; D gene: TRBD2; CDR3 protein: CSVPLGGENNEQFF; CDR3 DNA: TGCAGCGTTCCCTTGGGGGGGGAGAACAATGAGCAGTTCTTC
clone size: NA; J gene: TRBJ1-1; V gene: TRBV7-9; D gene: NA; CDR3 protein: CASSFSAGTEAFF; CDR3 DNA: TGTGCCAGCAGCTTTTCAGCGGGCACTGAAGCTTTCTTT
clone size: NA; J gene: TRBJ1-2; V gene: TRBV15; D gene: NA; CDR3 protein: CATSGGGANYGYTF; CDR3 DNA: TGTGCCACCAGCGGCGGGGGAGCTAACTATGGCTACACCTTC
clone size: NA; J gene: TRBJ1-2; V gene: TRBV10-3; D gene: NA; CDR3 protein: CAIRFGKRGYTF; CDR3 DNA: TGTGCCATCAGGTTTGGGAAGCGAGGCTACACCTTC
clone size: NA; J gene: TRBJ1-5; V gene: TRBV7-3; D gene: NA; CDR3 protein: CASSLTHPRGAGNQPQHF; CDR3 DNA: TGTGCCAGCAGCTTAACCCACCCCCGGGGGGCCGGCAATCAGCCCCAGCATTTT
clone size: NA; J gene: TRBJ2-2; V gene: TRBV5-1; D gene: TRBD2; CDR3 protein: CASSLGLAGGRNTGELFF; CDR3 DNA: TGCGCCAGCAGCTTGGGACTAGCGGGGGGGCGGAACACCGGGGAGCTGTTTTTT
clone size: NA; J gene: TRBJ2-4; V gene: TRBV2; D gene: NA; CDR3 protein: CASSEALGQGEVKNIQYF; CDR3 DNA: TGTGCCAGCAGTGAAGCCCTTGGGCAGGGGGAGGTCAAAAACATTCAGTACTTC
clone size: NA; J gene: TRBJ2-7; V gene: TRBV30; D gene: TRBD2; CDR3 protein: CAWTPSGGAYEQYF; CDR3 DNA: TGTGCCTGGACCCCTAGCGGGGGGGCCTACGAGCAGTACTTC
clone size: NA; J gene: TRBJ1-5; V gene: TRBV7-8; D gene: NA; CDR3 protein: CASSLLGGNQPQHF; CDR3 DNA: TGTGCCAGCAGCTTATTAGGGGGCAATCAGCCCCAGCATTTT
clone size: NA; J gene: TRBJ2-5; V gene: TRBV5-6; D gene: TRBD2; CDR3 protein: CASSLAGERGGRETQYF; CDR3 DNA: TGTGCCAGCAGCTTGGCCGGGGAACGGGGGGGCCGAGAGACCCAGTACTTC
clone size: few; J gene: TRBJ2-7; V gene: TRBV5-1; D gene: NA; CDR3 protein: CASSLGGGSAYEQYF; CDR3 DNA: TGCGCCAGCAGCTTGGGGGGGGGCTCGGCCTACGAGCAGTACTTC
clone size: NA; J gene: TRBJ2-5; V gene: TRBV6-1; D gene: TRBD2; CDR3 protein: CASSESPGLVQETQYF; CDR3 DNA: TGTGCCAGCAGTGAATCACCGGGACTAGTTCAAGAGACCCAGTACTTC
clone size: NA; J gene: TRBJ2-7; V gene: TRBV5-1; D gene: NA; CDR3 protein: CASTPGDRHSYEQYF; CDR3 DNA: TGCGCCAGCACCCCCGGTGACAGGCACTCCTACGAGCAGTACTTC
clone size: NA; J gene: TRBJ1-3; V gene: TRBV6-6; D gene: NA; CDR3 protein: CASSYLLGSGRNTIYF; CDR3 DNA: TGTGCCAGCAGTTACCTTCTGGGAAGCGGCCGGAACACCATATATTTT
clone size: NA; J gene: TRBJ1-1; V gene: TRBV10-3; D gene: TRBD1; CDR3 protein: CAIRDYRGMNTEAFF; CDR3 DNA: TGTGCCATCCGGGACTACAGGGGAATGAACACTGAAGCTTTCTTT
clone size: NA; J gene: TRBJ2-7; V gene: TRBV7-9; D gene: TRBD1; CDR3 protein: CASSLADLGQLVSYEQYF; CDR3 DNA: TGTGCCAGCAGCTTAGCGGACTTGGGACAGCTTGTCTCCTACGAGCAGTACTTC
clone size: few; J gene: TRBJ2-7; V gene: TRBV18; D gene: TRBD1; CDR3 protein: CASADRDLSYEQYF; CDR3 DNA: TGTGCCAGCGCCGACAGGGACCTCTCCTACGAGCAGTACTTC
clone size: once; J gene: TRBJ1-1; V gene: TRBV7-2; D gene: NA; CDR3 protein: CASTLSVQDTEAFF; CDR3 DNA: TGTGCCAGCACCCTCTCCGTACAGGACACTGAAGCTTTCTTT
clone size: NA; J gene: TRBJ1-1; V gene: TRBV5-1; D gene: NA; CDR3 protein: CASSLDGRGRIEAFF; CDR3 DNA: TGCGCCAGCAGCTTGGATGGGCGGGGTAGAATTGAAGCTTTCTTT
clone size: NA; J gene: TRBJ1-2; V gene: TRBV27; D gene: NA; CDR3 protein: CASSLSLSTGNYGYTF; CDR3 DNA: TGTGCCAGCAGTTTATCCCTCTCGACAGGAAACTATGGCTACACCTTC
clone size: NA; J gene: TRBJ2-5; V gene: TRBV6-6; D gene: NA; CDR3 protein: CASSYRSNIASGTQYF; CDR3 DNA: TGTGCCAGCAGTTACCGCAGCAATATTGCTAGTGGGACCCAGTACTTC
clone size: once; J gene: TRBJ1-1; V gene: TRBV30; D gene: NA; CDR3 protein: CAWNAGGGEAFF; CDR3 DNA: TGTGCCTGGAATGCTGGGGGAGGGGAGGCTTTCTTT
clone size: NA; J gene: TRBJ2-7; V gene: TRBV11-3; D gene: NA; CDR3 protein: CASSVGGGDTYEQYF; CDR3 DNA: TGTGCCAGCAGCGTAGGGGGTGGAGATACCTACGAGCAGTACTTC
clone size: NA; J gene: TRBJ2-2; V gene: TRBV30; D gene: TRBD2; CDR3 protein: CAGNLAGRDTGELFF; CDR3 DNA: TGTGCCGGAAACCTAGCGGGGAGGGACACCGGGGAGCTGTTTTTT
clone size: NA; J gene: TRBJ1-5; V gene: TRBV28; D gene: NA; CDR3 protein: CASSLVSGVQPQHF; CDR3 DNA: TGTGCCAGCAGTTTGGTGTCAGGGGTTCAGCCCCAGCATTTT
clone size: NA; J gene: TRBJ2-7; V gene: TRBV6-5; D gene: NA; CDR3 protein: CASSYWGGPSYEQYF; CDR3 DNA: TGTGCCAGCAGTTACTGGGGGGGCCCCTCCTACGAGCAGTACTTC
clone size: few; J gene: TRBJ1-1; V gene: TRBV5-1; D gene: TRBD1; CDR3 protein: CASSFRDSYTEAFF; CDR3 DNA: TGCGCCAGCAGCTTTAGGGACAGCTACACTGAAGCTTTCTTT